A single sample gave rise to the 15 T cell receptor beta chains below, sequenced in a study of blood T cell repertoires in COVID-19 (dated by TCRdb to between 2020 and 2021). Receptors were amplified or captured by the immunoSEQ multiplex PCR assay. TCRdb stores this immuneACCESS table with in-frame sequences only. Part of the clones is absent; in the studies checked, under half of the shortfall reflects unresolved V genes, and no reason is known for the rest. In all, the sample holds roughly 670,000 clones, and just under 90% of those were seen once. The ten most abundant clones make up 0.2% to 0.3% of the sample. The source material was peripheral blood. These receptors all stem from a woman between 18 and 29 years old with acute or convalescent COVID-19.

The J gene is TRBJ2-1, the V gene TRBV5-6, with D perhaps matching TRBD2 (6 bases). The CDR3 has 17 residues. Germline CDR1 SGHDT, CDR2 YYEEEE. Trimming took 4 bases from V and 2 from J, leaving 19 bases between them. In DNA form, the CDR3 reads TGTGCCAGCAGCAGAGACCGGGACTCTCTTCCCTACAATGAGCAGTTCTTC. Residues: CASSRDRDSLPYNEQFF. Looking up the rest from reference TRBV5-6 and TRBJ2-1 gives the full variable domain: DAGVTQSPTHLIKTRGQQVTLRCSPKSGHDTVSWYQQALGQGPQFIFQYYEEEERQRGNFPDRFSGHQFPNYSSELNVNALLLGDSALYLCASSRDRDSLPYNEQFFGPGTRLTVL.

This sequence joins TRBV9 and TRBJ2-7, with TRBD2 matching over 10 bases. The germline CDR1 and CDR2 sequences are SGDLS and YYNGEE. V shed 3 bases and J 6 bases; nucleotides not matched to a gene: 18. The CDR3 runs to 18 residues. The CDR3 loop reads CASSAFSLAGVSLGEQYF. CDR3 DNA: TGTGCCAGCAGCGCATTCTCCCTAGCGGGGGTTTCTCTAGGCGAGCAGTACTTC.

The chain couples TRBV28 to TRBJ1-1; D unclear. Germline V gives CDR1 MDHEN, CDR2 SYDVKM. The V and J ends lost 6 bases and 1 base respectively, with 12 bases between them. This CDR3 contains 14 residues. CDR3 loop: CASSSPPKNTEAFF. Written as DNA, the CDR3 is TGTGCCAGCAGCTCCCCCCCTAAGAACACTGAAGCTTTCTTT.

The chain carries TRBV7-9 and TRBJ1-2, with D possibly TRBD1 on 6 matching bases. This CDR3 contains 15 residues. V lost 0 bases to trimming and J lost 5 bases, with 13 bases between them. Looked up from germline, CDR1 is SEHNR and CDR2 is FQNEAQ (reference sequence). In DNA, the CDR3 is TGTGCCAGCAGCTTAGCGAGAGACAGGCGATATGGCTACACCTTC. Protein product: CASSLARDRRYGYTF.

This chain joins TRBV15 and TRBJ1-2, with TRBD1 matching 11 bases. CDR3 length: 14 amino acids. V gave up 4 bases and J gave up 8 bases; unmatched junction bases: 6. The germline V gene encodes CDR1 LNHNV and CDR2 YYDKDF (reference sequence). CDR3 residues: CATSIRDRGEGYTF. The CDR3 DNA reads as TGTGCCACCAGCATTCGGGACAGGGGGGAAGGCTACACCTTC.

This chain joins TRBV29-1 and TRBJ1-2; maybe TRBD1 (5 bases). The CDR3 sequence is 13 residues long. V lost 3 bases and J lost 4, with 12 bases in between. CDR1 is SQVTM and CDR2 is ANQGSEA in the germline V gene. CDR3 DNA: TGCAGCGTTGAGGTGCGGGGCGGCTATGGCTACACCTTC. Protein sequence: CSVEVRGGYGYTF.

The rearrangement links TRBV4-1 to TRBJ2-1; TRBD2 matches at 8 bases. V lost 1 base, J lost 5 bases, and 10 bases stayed unmatched. CDR3 length: 17 amino acids. The germline CDR1 and CDR2 sequences are MGHRA and YSYEKL. Written as DNA, the CDR3 is TGCGCCAGCAGCCAAGTCCCATTTGGCGGGGGGAACAATGAGCAGTTCTTC. Amino acids: CASSQVPFGGGNNEQFF.

This clone was seen a single time. This chain joins TRBV10-3 and TRBJ1-3; D not resolved. Trimming pared 10 bases from V and 0 bases from J, leaving 16 bases between. There are 15 residues in the CDR3. Looked up from germline, CDR1 is ENHRY and CDR2 is SYGVKD. DNA of the CDR3: TGTGCCACCACTCCCCAGGTTTACTCTGGAAACACCATATATTTT. Translated, it gives CATTPQVYSGNTIYF.

This chain links TRBV6-4 with TRBJ2-4, with D uncertain. The germline V gene encodes CDR1 MRHNA and CDR2 SNTAGT. V shed 0 bases and J shed 8 bases, with 11 bases lying between them. The length of the CDR3 is 14 residues. The CDR3 bases are TGTGCCAGCAGTGACTCCCGGTCTTCGGACATTCAGTACTTC. It yields the protein CASSDSRSSDIQYF.

The CDR3 is CASSSWRAQGNTIYF. CDR3 nucleotide sequence: TGTGCCAGCAGTTCCTGGAGGGCTCAGGGAAACACCATATATTTT. The chain is built from TRBV6-2 or TRBV6-3 and TRBJ1-3; D is ambiguous. The CDR3 has 15 amino acids. The ends were cut back, 4 bases at V and 4 bases at J, with 14 bases in the middle. Germline V lookup: CDR1 MNHEY, CDR2 SVGEGT.

The chain couples TRBV5-1 to TRBJ2-3, with TRBD2 identical over 8 bases. V lost 4 bases to trimming and J lost 0 bases; unmatched junction nucleotides: 10. The germline V gene encodes CDR1 SGHRS and CDR2 YFSETQ. This CDR3 comprises 17 residues. The CDR3 nucleotides read TGCGCCAGCAGCGCCCTGGGCGGGGGGCCCAGCACAGATACGCAGTATTTT. Its translation is CASSALGGGPSTDTQYF.

Only one count was recorded for this clone. The V call is TRBV9, the J call TRBJ1-6, with 10 bases identical to TRBD1. Trimming removed 4 bases from V and 13 bases from J; junction bases left unmatched: 11. CDR3 size: 15 residues. Germline loops: CDR1 SGDLS, CDR2 YYNGEE. CDR3 in amino acids: CASSSRGGQGVPLHF. The CDR3 nucleotides are TGTGCCAGCAGCTCGCGCGGAGGACAGGGGGTCCCCCTCCACTTT.

The rearrangement joins TRBV6-4 to TRBJ2-1, with 11 bases lining up with TRBD2. CDR3 length: 15 amino acids. V lost 5 bases, J lost 9 bases, and 9 bases stayed unmatched. From germline, CDR1 is MRHNA and CDR2 SNTAGT. The CDR3 DNA follows: TGTGCCAGCAGTAGAATAGCGGGGGGGTCGGGTGAGCAGTTCTTC. Residues: CASSRIAGGSGEQFF.

The genes are TRBV6-5 and TRBJ1-1; D gene unclear. Germline lookup yields CDR1 MNHEY and CDR2 SVGAGI. The CDR3 spans 16 residues. Trimming took 0 bases from V and 1 from J, leaving 12 bases between them. Here the CDR3 reads CASSYSNVRQNTEAFF. In DNA form, the CDR3 reads TGTGCCAGCAGTTACTCGAACGTGAGGCAGAACACTGAAGCTTTCTTT.

V usage is TRBV13 and J usage is TRBJ1-2, with 9 bases identical to TRBD1. The CDR3 spans 15 residues. The germline V gene has CDR1 PRHDT and CDR2 FYEKMQ (reference sequence). With V trimmed by 6 bases and J by 5 bases, 10 bases remained unmatched. The CDR3 spells CASRHTQGAGYGYTF. As DNA, the CDR3 is TGTGCCAGCAGACATACACAGGGGGCTGGGTATGGCTACACCTTC.